These 18 T cell receptor beta chains share one sample of origin, sequenced in a study of metastatic and nonmetastatic thyroid tumors. TCRdb ran MiXCR on the PCR reads. The top ten clones hold roughly 7% of a sample with about 16,000 clones, around 25% of them seen once. Thyroid surgery had not been preceded by any treatment in any patient. Input material: adjacent normal tissue. The receptor source for this set is a female donor with papillary thyroid cancer or a benign thyroid nodule (not recorded which). Some clones in this sample may be carry-over from other donors' samples.

This clone was counted ten times or more. This chain joins TRBV4-1 and TRBJ2-5; 10 nucleotides align to TRBD2. This CDR3 has 17 amino acids. With V trimmed by 4 bases and J by 4 bases, 12 bases remained unmatched. Germline V lookup: CDR1 MGHRA, CDR2 YSYEKL. CDR3 residues: CASSPPVGLAGAETQYF. The DNA for the CDR3 is TGCGCCAGCAGCCCCCCAGTTGGGCTAGCGGGAGCAGAGACCCAGTACTTC.

This clone occurred a few times. The chain recombines TRBV12-3 or TRBV12-4 with TRBJ2-7; D not certain. V lost 0 bases and J 5 bases, leaving 8 bases between the germline ends. The CDR3 length is 13 residues. The CDR3 loop reads CASSLAQGHEQYF. The CDR3 DNA reads TGTGCCAGCAGTTTAGCGCAAGGGCACGAGCAGTACTTC.

Only one count was recorded for this clone. The chain links TRBV7-8 to TRBJ2-7, with 9 bases that match TRBD2. The J segment lost 4 bases and the V segment lost 1 base, leaving 2 bases of the junction unmatched. This CDR3 contains 14 residues. Germline values: CDR1 SGHVS, CDR2 FQNEAQ. The CDR3 DNA reads as TGTGCCAGCAGCTTAGGGCTAGCGGGATACGAGCAGTACTTC. Residues: CASSLGLAGYEQYF. Drawing the rest from reference TRBV7-8 and TRBJ2-7, the complete variable domain is GAGVSQSPRYKVAKRGQDVALRCDPISGHVSLFWYQQALGQGPEFLTYFQNEAQLDKSGLPSDRFFAERPEGSVSTLKIQRTQQEDSAVYLCASSLGLAGYEQYFGPGTRLTVT.

Sample share makes this clone medium-sized. The rearrangement joins TRBV6-2 or TRBV6-3 to TRBJ2-3; 12 nucleotides align to TRBD2. Unmatched junction bases numbered 7, after V lost 6 bases and J lost 6 bases. Germline CDR1 and CDR2: MNHEY and SVGEGT. The CDR3 runs 15 residues. The CDR3 here is CASRPSGRAGDTQYF. In nucleotides, the CDR3 is TGTGCCAGCAGACCTAGCGGGAGGGCCGGGGATACGCAGTATTTT.

This clone was observed many times. A single base separates this from a much larger clone, so it may be a read error. Other nucleotide sequences from this sample produce the same CDR3. The genes are TRBV29-1 and TRBJ2-5, with D possibly TRBD1 on 7 matching bases. The CDR3 runs 12 residues. Germline lookup yields CDR1 SQVTM and CDR2 ANQGSEA. The ends were cut back, 7 bases at V and 4 bases at J, with 13 bases in the middle. CDR3 sequence (DNA): TGCAGCGCAGGGGGGCGGGGAGAGACCCAGTACTTC. Its protein is CSAGGRGETQYF.

J is TRBJ1-1 and V is TRBV11-3, with 7 bases lining up with TRBD1. The CDR3 totals 13 residues. Germline V CDR1 and CDR2: SGHNT, YENEEA. Trimming cost V 3 bases and J 8 bases; bases outside gene matches: 6. The CDR3 region has the DNA TGTGCCAGCAGCTTTGACAGGGCTCCCGAAGCTTTCTTT. Amino acid sequence: CASSFDRAPEAFF.

There are a few counts of this clone. The chain has TRBV19 and TRBJ1-3; 7 bases align to TRBD1. Germline V lookup: CDR1 LNHDA, CDR2 SQIVND (reference sequence). Trimming took 5 bases from V and 6 from J; bases not matched to a gene: 4. The CDR3 extends over 13 amino acids. CDR3 residues: CASSHDRVNTIYF. The CDR3 bases are TGTGCCAGTAGTCACGACAGGGTAAACACCATATATTTT. The full variable domain, in which reference TRBV19 and TRBJ1-3 provide the parts outside the CDR3, is DGGITQSPKYLFRKEGQNVTLSCEQNLNHDAMYWYRQDPGQGLRLIYYSQIVNDFQKGDIAEGYSVSREKKESFPLTVTSAQKNPTAFYLCASSHDRVNTIYFGEGSWLTVV.

By sample share, this clone is medium-sized. J is TRBJ2-1 and V is TRBV10-1, with TRBD2 matching over 9 bases. This CDR3 spans 18 amino acids. The germline V gene encodes CDR1 WNHNN and CDR2 SYGVQD (reference sequence). Losses at the gene ends were 0 bases for V and 3 bases for J; bases not matched to a gene: 9. The CDR3 coding sequence is TGCGCCAGCAGTGAGTCGTCCCCAACTAGCGGGTTCTACAATGAGCAGTTCTTC. Its translation is CASSESSPTSGFYNEQFF.

This clone is labeled as medium-sized (0.01 to 0.1%). The chain uses TRBV12-3 or TRBV12-4 and TRBJ2-2; D gene ambiguous. The CDR3 covers 13 residues. V lost 2 bases, J lost 6 bases, and 7 bases lay in between. The CDR3, as DNA: TGTGCCAGCAGTTTATTGGGATCCGGGGAGCTGTTTTTT. Its translation: CASSLLGSGELFF.

By share, this clone ranks as medium-sized (0.01 to 0.1%). Different DNA sequences within this sample yield the same CDR3. The gene calls are TRBV12-5 and TRBJ2-2, with D possibly being TRBD2 (6 bases). The CDR3 extends over 12 amino acids. The V end lost 8 bases, the J end lost 6 bases, and 10 bases lay between the germline ends. Germline-derived CDR1 and CDR2 are LGHNT and FRNRAP. The CDR3 protein is CASSPGAGELFF. DNA for the CDR3: TGTGCTAGTTCGCCGGGGGCCGGGGAGCTGTTTTTT.

Many counts were recorded for this clone. The CDR3 region is CASSPTPGTEQYF. The CDR3 DNA reads as TGTGCCAGCTCACCCACCCCCGGGACCGAGCAGTACTTC. This chain links TRBV18 with TRBJ2-7, with D perhaps assigned TRBD1 or TRBD2 (5 bases each). The CDR3 is 13 residues long. Germline loops: CDR1 KGHSH, CDR2 LQKENI. V shed 3 bases and J shed 6 bases, with 12 bases lying between them.

V is TRBV5-1 and J is TRBJ1-2; D ambiguous. The CDR3 has 13 amino acids. V lost 4 bases to trimming and J lost 13 bases, with 20 bases between them. The germline CDR1 and CDR2 sequences are SGHRS and YFSETQ. The CDR3 bases are TGCGCCAGCAGCCTGGAAAGGGTCCGGGATTGCACCTTC. Translated: CASSLERVRDCTF.

The chain is built from TRBV11-2 and TRBJ2-7; TRBD2 might be the D (7 bases). V gave up 1 base and J gave up 2 bases, with 15 bases separating them. The CDR3 loop spans 16 amino acids. CDR1 is SGHAT and CDR2 is FQNNGV in the germline V gene. The CDR3 DNA is TGTGCCAGCAGCTTAGGAATGGGGGGGCTTACCTACGAGCAGTACTTC. Translating gives CASSLGMGGLTYEQYF.

This clone was counted between two and nine times. Germline and junction disagree at one end, which may indicate a read error. The rearrangement joins TRBV6-5 to TRBJ2-1, with 9 bases fitting TRBD1. CDR3 length: 14 residues. The V gene's germline CDR1 is MNHEY and CDR2 SVGAGI. In DNA form, the CDR3 reads TGTGCCAGCAGTTACCGGGACAGGGCGGATGAGCAGTTCTTT. Its translation: CASSYRDRADEQFF.

The chain recombines TRBV7-3 with TRBJ2-2, with 8 bases fitting TRBD2. The CDR3 has 12 residues. With 7 bases clipped from V and 8 bases from J, the junction kept 3 bases outside the gene matches. Per the germline V gene, CDR1 is SGHTA and CDR2 is FQGTGA. The CDR3 region is CASKRESGELFF. For the CDR3, the DNA is TGTGCCAGCAAGCGGGAGTCAGGGGAGCTGTTTTTT.

The rearrangement uses TRBV11-3 and TRBJ2-1; D unresolved. Per germline, CDR1 SGHNT and CDR2 YENEEA. The CDR3 has 13 amino acids. Trimming took 0 bases from V and 5 from J, leaving 5 bases between them. The CDR3 loop is CASSLDGNNEQFF. CDR3 coding DNA: TGTGCCAGCAGCTTAGATGGGAACAATGAGCAGTTCTTC.

By its share, this clone is medium-sized. V and J are TRBV28 and TRBJ2-7; D possibly corresponds to TRBD2 (6 bases). Deletions cut 7 bases from V and 0 bases from J, with 22 bases between. CDR3 size: 17 residues. Looked up from germline, CDR1 is MDHEN and CDR2 is SYDVKM. CDR3 nucleotides: TGTGCCAGCACTCCCTCGCCGGGTCTAGCGTCCTCCTACGAGCAGTACTTC. Translation: CASTPSPGLASSYEQYF.

This clone showed up many times. The chain joins TRBV6-1 to TRBJ2-7; TRBD2 matches at 15 bases. This CDR3 has 16 residues. Germline CDR1 MNHNS, CDR2 SASEGT. J was trimmed by 2 bases and V by 6 bases; bases with no gene match: 5. This CDR3 reads CASREGLAGGPYEQYF. As DNA, the CDR3 is TGTGCCAGCAGGGAGGGACTAGCGGGAGGTCCCTACGAGCAGTACTTC.